This entry describes one T cell receptor (beta chain). Antigen unknown. This sample is part of a study of tumour-infiltrating T cells in Burkitt lymphoma. Study overall: All epidemiological Burkitt lymphoma subtypes were represented in the cohort. Repertoire clonality predicted overall and progression-free survival. Whole-study findings and limits: Several public clonotypes were shared across many Burkitt lymphoma patients.

The CDR3 runs to 13 residues. The J segment lost 8 bases and the V segment lost 6 bases, leaving 9 bases of the junction unmatched. The V gene's germline CDR1 is SGHAT and CDR2 FQDESV (reference sequence). Sequencing was performed with immunoSEQ multiplex PCR; in TCRdb, only in-frame clones are kept and a portion is missing. Among thousands of clones listed, about 14% were seen once. This TCR was sampled from a human donor with Burkitt lymphoma. The chain has TRBV11-1 and TRBJ1-1, with TRBD1 matching over 7 bases. The sequenced sample was tumor tissue. The CDR3 nucleotides read TGTGCCAGCAGTCAAGGGGGCGCCGAGGAAGCTTTCTTT. Its translation is CASSQGGAEEAFF.